This TCR beta chain was identified in a study of T cell responses to AZD1222 COVID-19 vaccine. V was pared by 4 bases and J by 6 bases, with 18 bases of the junction left unmatched. CDR3 length: 18 residues. Looked up from germline, CDR1 is SGDLS and CDR2 is YYNGEE. Clones were sequenced by immunoSEQ multiplex PCR, and TCRdb holds only the in-frame ones, with some missing. This table holds about 94,000 clones, around 91% found once. This clonotype originated in an adult in good health. This material consisted of peripheral blood, taken on day 0 of AZD1222 vaccination. This chain uses TRBV9 with TRBJ2-7, with TRBD1 identical over 11 bases. CDR3 sequence: CASSRQVAGTGGSGEQYF. The DNA for the CDR3 is TGTGCCAGCAGCCGGCAGGTGGCCGGGACAGGGGGATCCGGCGAGCAGTACTTC. Full variable domain (missing parts from reference TRBV9 and TRBJ2-7): DSGVTQTPKHLITATGQRVTLRCSPRSGDLSVYWYQQSLDQGLQFLIQYYNGEERAKGNILERFSAQQFPDLHSELNLSSLELGDSALYFCASSRQVAGTGGSGEQYFGPGTRLTVT.